This TCR beta chain is drawn from a study of blood T cell repertoires in COVID-19 (dated by TCRdb to between 2020 and 2021). Background for the entire study: Samples from collaborators originated in the United States, Italy and Spain and spanned both the acute and convalescent phases of COVID-19. The material from the prospective study consisted of cDNA or gDNA derived from T cells, B-cell-depleted T cells, or PBMCs. Subjects who had been exposed to COVID-19, were actively infected with it, or had recovered from it provided the deeply sampled blood TCRbeta repertoires that made up the dataset. The repertoires were made available in a free public database intended to serve as a resource for research on the immune response to SARS-CoV-2. The samples were drawn from two sources: the first 160 participants of the ongoing ImmuneRACE study, and fewer than 1,500 subjects contributed by 6 global collaborators. The sample metadata nearly always contained a de-identified subject ID, COVID-19 status, age in years and sex. Where available, HLA class I and class II types were taken from metadata supplied by the sample provider and were not determined by assay-based typing.

TCRbeta CDR3 regions were amplified from genomic DNA by means of the immunoSEQ Assay, a bias-controlled multiplex PCR. Regarding the original processing steps: Within the assay, amplification of reference gene primers was used to estimate how many nucleated cells each sample contained. Sequence reads were collapsed and filtered to measure the absolute abundance of every unique TCRbeta CDR3 rearrangement. For each sample, productive Simpson clonality was calculated as the square root of Simpson's diversity index across productive rearrangements. The source is immuneACCESS, and TCRdb retained only in-frame sequences with V and J called. Part of the clones is not carried over; for the studies checked, unresolved V genes explain less than half of this, and the remainder is unexplained. The DNA was the basis for D and trimming; V, J and clone size are from that table. For this sample the table gives 380,000 or so clones, of which around 87% were detected only once. The top ten hold about 0.89% of the sample.

In the prospective study, participants were roughly 18 to 95 years old, resided in fewer than 25 geographic areas of the United States, and were enrolled through a virtual design. To assign participants to cohorts, the prospective study relied on clinical history that participants themselves reported in a screening survey and a study questionnaire. Each participant in the prospective study had whole blood, serum and a nasopharyngeal or oropharyngeal swab collected by mobile phlebotomists. Participants in the prospective study had the option to provide additional blood draws and questionnaires over an approximately 2-month period. Blood samples from the prospective study were shipped frozen or at room temperature prior to DNA extraction. This clone was detected a few times. Its binding antigen is unknown. Per-base quality was not reported, and no clone a single base away is much larger than it. Measured from the cysteine to the phenylalanine, the CDR3 is 14 residues long. Solely the CDR3 DNA is kept, with 42 bases framed from the first base. Via the germline V gene, CDR1 is MDHEN and CDR2 SYDVKM. Cut back by 3 bases and 1 base, the V and J ends lie 7 bases apart.

What the authors observed across the whole study: The amount of clinical and demographic metadata varied by source and participant and was provided uncurated.

Material: PBMCs or T cells enriched from blood (not recorded which). The V and J genes are TRBV28 and TRBJ1-5; too little of a D gene remains to name it. The source of this sequence is a woman in her twenties or thirties with acute COVID-19. The nucleotides are TGTGCCAGCAGTTTCAACAGAAGCAATCAGCCCCAGCATTTT. This is translated as CASSFNRSNQPQHF.